This TCR beta chain was recorded in a study of Ad26.COV2.S vaccination and SARS-CoV-2 variants. The CDR3 has 16 residues. The germline V gene has CDR1 SGHTS and CDR2 YDEGEE. Trimming removed 4 bases from V and 1 base from J; junction bases left unmatched: 3. Treatment specified: about 20 received Ad26.COV2.S at low or high dose, single or two shots; about 5 received placebo; per-sample allocation not given. Each sample was drawn 63 days after the first injection (of vaccine or placebo). This clone was detected only a few times. Data came from immunoSEQ multiplex PCR; TCRdb stores just in-frame clones and leaves some out. The sample has about 390,000 clones; approximately 86% are singletons.

V is TRBV5-8 and J is TRBJ2-3, with 13 bases aligning to TRBD2. This receptor was identified in a person between 18 and 60 years old who received the Ad26.COV2.S COVID-19 vaccine or a placebo. Sequencing was performed on peripheral blood, taken in a trial of Ad26.COV2.S vaccine versus placebo. The chain's CDR3 is CASSPGTSGGTDTQYF. The CDR3 bases are TGTGCCAGCAGCCCGGGGACTAGCGGGGGCACAGATACGCAGTATTTT.